This TCR beta chain derives from a study of OX40 agonist ivuxolimab in advanced cancers. Study details: Of the participants, 40% to 50% had some prior anti-PD-1, anti-PD-L1 or anti-CTLA-4 therapy, which was allowed.

Whole-study results and caveats: The authors did not determine the antigen specificity of the expanded peripheral T cells.

The CDR3 is made up of 14 amino acids. The V gene's germline CDR1 is SGHRS and CDR2 YFSETQ. The V end was cut by 0 bases, the J end by 5 bases, with 11 bases between. Some clones are missing from TCRdb's copy, which holds only in-frame ones; the method was immunoSEQ multiplex PCR. The sample includes 8,500 to 14,000 clones, over 65% seen only once; the top ten take about 16%. With respect to this clone: The antigen is undetermined.

This chain links TRBV5-1 with TRBJ2-5; D remains ambiguous. This sample comprised CD4+ or CD8+ T cells sorted from blood, obtained in a trial of the OX40 agonist ivuxolimab. This clonotype originated in an adult with an advanced solid tumor such as melanoma, head and neck, liver or kidney cancer. The CDR3 DNA follows: TGCGCCAGCAGCTTGGATCAGTACGGGGAGACCCAGTACTTC. It is translated as CASSLDQYGETQYF. Together with reference TRBV5-1 and TRBJ2-5, the CDR3 gives the full variable domain: KAGVTQTPRYLIKTRGQQVTLSCSPISGHRSVSWYQQTPGQGLQFLFEYFSETQRNKGNFPGRFSGRQFSNSRSEMNVSTLELGDSALYLCASSLDQYGETQYFGPGTRLLVL.